One and the same sample provided the 15 T cell receptor beta chains below, sequenced in a study of human T cells and chemical hapten exposure. Time point specified: patch test 1, 2 weeks after DPC sensitization. Treatment of the sample: therapeutic diphenylcyclopropenone sensitization with weekly scalp DPC. TCRdb used MiXCR to reprocess the RACE reads, holding one entry per CDR3 protein. The data contain about 380,000 distinct CDR3 sequences, about 4.4% of them singletons. The specimen comprised whole blood, sampled in connection with sensitization to the hapten diphenylcyclopropenone (DPC). The receptors come from a woman in her 50s with alopecia areata. Some clones in this sample may be carry-over from other donors' samples.

J is TRBJ2-1 and V is TRBV5-6; D tentatively reads TRBD1 or TRBD2 (5 bases each). Germline V lookup: CDR1 SGHDT, CDR2 YYEEEE. The CDR3 extends over 15 amino acids. CDR3: CATRQGESSYNEQFF. The DNA for the CDR3 is TGTGCTACTCGCCAAGGGGAGAGCTCCTACAATGAGCAGTTCTTC.

Points on this clonotype: Being one base from a much bigger clone, this may be a read error. V usage is TRBV2 and J usage is TRBJ2-7; D might be TRBD1 (6 bases). The CDR3 covers 11 residues. CDR1 and CDR2 from the germline V gene are SNHLY and FYNNEI. CDR3 DNA: TGTGCCTGCAGTGAACTACAGGGGCAGTACTTC. Translation gives CACSELQGQYF.

The rearrangement uses TRBV9 and TRBJ1-1; no clear D gene. CDR3 length: 14 amino acids. Germline CDR1 is SGDLS and CDR2 is YYNGEE. Trimming cost V 3 bases and J 0 bases, with 9 bases left between them. The CDR3 sequence is CASSETEMNTEAFF. CDR3 nucleotide sequence: TGTGCCAGCAGCGAAACAGAGATGAACACTGAAGCTTTCTTT.

The table lists this clonotype with many counts. V and J are TRBV7-8 and TRBJ1-1; D is unclear. This CDR3 comprises 13 residues. Germline values: CDR1 SGHVS, CDR2 FQNEAQ. The ends were cut back, 8 bases at V and 6 bases at J, with 16 bases in the middle. The CDR3 spells CASRVRGYPEAFF. CDR3 bases: TGTGCCAGCCGAGTGAGAGGGTATCCTGAAGCTTTCTTT.

V usage is TRBV5-6 and J usage is TRBJ2-3, with 10 bases lining up with TRBD2. V trimming: 3 bases; J trimming: 0 bases; junction bases outside the gene matches: 7. Germline assignment: CDR1 SGHDT and CDR2 YYEEEE. This CDR3 spans 17 amino acids. The CDR3 DNA sequence: TGTGCCAGCAGCTGGGGACTAGCGATGACTAGCACAGATACGCAGTATTTT. It translates to CASSWGLAMTSTDTQYF. Supplemented by reference TRBV5-6 and TRBJ2-3, the full variable domain reads DAGVTQSPTHLIKTRGQQVTLRCSPKSGHDTVSWYQQALGQGPQFIFQYYEEEERQRGNFPDRFSGHQFPNYSSELNVNALLLGDSALYLCASSWGLAMTSTDTQYFGPGTRLTVL.

This chain joins TRBV20-1 and TRBJ2-7; 7 bases agree with TRBD1. The junction had 6 bases not matched to a gene; V was cut back by 0 bases and J by 1 base. The CDR3 consists of 15 residues. Germline assignment: CDR1 DFQATT and CDR2 SNEGSKA (reference sequence). The CDR3 sequence: CSARETGWKSYEQYF. The CDR3 region has the DNA TGCAGTGCTAGAGAGACAGGGTGGAAATCCTACGAGCAGTACTTC.

This clonotype was seen at least ten times. The gene calls are TRBV5-1 and TRBJ1-2, with D possibly TRBD1 on 6 matching bases. Germline V gene data show CDR1 as SGHRS and CDR2 as YFSETQ. Trimming shortened V by 3 bases and J by 7 bases, and 19 bases separated the two germline ends. The CDR3 is 15 amino acids. In DNA form, the CDR3 reads TGCGCCAGCAGCTCTACAGGGATGGCCGCGTCTGGCTACACCTTC. It yields the protein CASSSTGMAASGYTF.

This clonotype was recorded many times. This rearrangement joins TRBV7-3 to TRBJ2-3; tentatively, D is TRBD1 (6 bases). V was pared by 5 bases and J by 2 bases, with 11 bases between. The germline CDR1 and CDR2 sequences are SGHTA and FQGTGA. This CDR3 spans 14 amino acids. The CDR3 here is CASSTRGLTDTQYF. Here the CDR3 DNA reads TGTGCCAGCAGCACCAGGGGCCTCACAGATACGCAGTATTTT. The full variable domain, with the rest looked up from reference TRBV7-3 and TRBJ2-3, is GAGVSQTPSNKVTEKGKYVELRCDPISGHTALYWYRQSLGQGPEFLIYFQGTGAADDSGLPNDRFFAVRPEGSVSTLKIQRTERGDSAVYLCASSTRGLTDTQYFGPGTRLTVL.

This clonotype was recorded many times. This sequence joins TRBV7-8 and TRBJ2-1, with 9 bases identical to TRBD2. Per germline, CDR1 SGHVS and CDR2 FQNEAQ. Trimming took 5 bases from V and 3 from J; bases not matched to a gene: 8. This CDR3 region has 16 residues. The chain's CDR3 is CASSAGSGRNYNEQFF. For the CDR3, the DNA is TGTGCCAGCAGCGCAGGGAGCGGGAGGAACTACAATGAGCAGTTCTTC.

This clonotype was seen a handful of times. J is TRBJ1-5 and V is TRBV12-3 or TRBV12-4; no definite D call. The CDR3 contains 12 residues. V was clipped by 8 bases and J by 3 bases, with 8 bases between them. For the CDR3, the DNA is TGTGCCAGCTCGGAGGACAATCAGCCCCAGCATTTT. This codes for CASSEDNQPQHF.

V and J are TRBV20-1 and TRBJ2-7; TRBD2 matches at 10 bases. Germline loops: CDR1 DFQATT, CDR2 SNEGSKA (reference sequence). The CDR3 extends over 17 amino acids. The V and J ends lost 0 bases and 7 bases, in that order; junction bases with no gene match: 15. CDR3 DNA: TGCAGTGCTAGAGATCGAACCCCTAGCGGGAGAGTCGGTGAGCAGTACTTC. Translation gives CSARDRTPSGRVGEQYF.

This clonotype appeared many times. V is TRBV5-5 and J is TRBJ2-5; no clear D gene. Germline V gene lookup returns CDR1 SGHKS and CDR2 YYEKEE (reference sequence). The CDR3 spans 12 residues. V was clipped by 4 bases and J by 1 base, with 5 bases between them. CDR3 loop: CASSPVQETQYF. The CDR3 DNA follows: TGTGCCAGCAGCCCTGTCCAAGAGACCCAGTACTTC.

The chain joins TRBV18 to TRBJ1-3, with D perhaps matching TRBD1 (6 bases). This CDR3 comprises 17 residues. Trimming pared 0 bases from V and 8 bases from J, leaving 20 bases between. The germline CDR1 and CDR2 sequences are KGHSH and LQKENI. The CDR3 spells CASSPPRGQGQTDTIYF. CDR3 nucleotides: TGTGCCAGCTCACCACCTAGGGGCCAGGGGCAAACGGACACCATATATTTT.

This clonotype was detected many times. This sequence joins TRBV12-3 or TRBV12-4 and TRBJ1-6; the D gene is possibly TRBD1 (5 bases). This CDR3 is built from 12 residues. Trimming shortened V by 6 bases and J by 12 bases, and 12 bases separated the two germline ends. CDR3 bases: TGTGCCAGCAGGGGACTTTCAAGACCCCTCCACTTT. Translated: CASRGLSRPLHF.

This clonotype was seen at least ten times. The chain combines TRBV28 with TRBJ2-4; 10 positions agree with TRBD2. Germline trimming cut 6 bases from V and 6 bases from J; bases unmatched to any gene: 8. The CDR3 extends over 15 amino acids. CDR1 is MDHEN and CDR2 is SYDVKM in the germline V gene. The CDR3 nucleotides read TGTGCCAGCAGCTTAGCGGGAGGCGGTGGAAACATTCAGTACTTC. Its protein product is CASSLAGGGGNIQYF.